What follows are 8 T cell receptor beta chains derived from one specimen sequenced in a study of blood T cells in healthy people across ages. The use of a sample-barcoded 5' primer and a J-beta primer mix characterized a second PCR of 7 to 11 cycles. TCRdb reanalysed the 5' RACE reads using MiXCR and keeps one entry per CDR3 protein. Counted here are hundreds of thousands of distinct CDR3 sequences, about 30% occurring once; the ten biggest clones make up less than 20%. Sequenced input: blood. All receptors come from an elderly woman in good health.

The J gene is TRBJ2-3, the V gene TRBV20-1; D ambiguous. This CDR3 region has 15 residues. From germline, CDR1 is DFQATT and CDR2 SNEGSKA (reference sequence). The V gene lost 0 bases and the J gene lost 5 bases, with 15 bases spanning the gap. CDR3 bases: TGCAGTGCTAGAGACCTAGACCTGTACGGAGATACGCAGTATTTT. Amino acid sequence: CSARDLDLYGDTQYF.

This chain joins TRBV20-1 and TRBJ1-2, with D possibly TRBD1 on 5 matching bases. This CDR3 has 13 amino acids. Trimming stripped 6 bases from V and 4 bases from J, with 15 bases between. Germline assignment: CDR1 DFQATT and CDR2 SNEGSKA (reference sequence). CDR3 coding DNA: TGCAGTGCATTCGAAGGGGTAGGCTATGGCTACACCTTC. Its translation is CSAFEGVGYGYTF.

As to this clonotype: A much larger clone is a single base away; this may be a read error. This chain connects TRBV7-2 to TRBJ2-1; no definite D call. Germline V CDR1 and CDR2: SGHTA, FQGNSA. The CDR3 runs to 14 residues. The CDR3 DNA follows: TGTGCCGGCAGCTTATGGGCAGCGTACAATGAGCAGTTCTTC. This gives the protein CAGSLWAAYNEQFF.

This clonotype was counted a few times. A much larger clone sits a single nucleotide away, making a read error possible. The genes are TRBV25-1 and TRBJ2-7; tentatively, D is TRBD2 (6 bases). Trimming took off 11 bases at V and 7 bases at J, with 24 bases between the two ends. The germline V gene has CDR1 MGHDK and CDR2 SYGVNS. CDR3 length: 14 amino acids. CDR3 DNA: TGTGCCCGCACGGCGCGGGGCCAGAGGAATGAGCAGTACTTC. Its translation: CARTARGQRNEQYF.

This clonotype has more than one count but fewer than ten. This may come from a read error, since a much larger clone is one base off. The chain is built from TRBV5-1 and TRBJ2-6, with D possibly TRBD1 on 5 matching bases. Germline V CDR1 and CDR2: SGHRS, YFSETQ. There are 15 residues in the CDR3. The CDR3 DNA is TGCGCCAGCAGCGACGCCAGGGCTGGGGCCAACGTCCGGACTTTC. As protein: CASSDARAGANVRTF.

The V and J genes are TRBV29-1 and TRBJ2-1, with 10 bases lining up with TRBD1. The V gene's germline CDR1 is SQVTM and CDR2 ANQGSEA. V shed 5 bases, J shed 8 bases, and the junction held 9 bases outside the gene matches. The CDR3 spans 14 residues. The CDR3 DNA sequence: TGCAGCGTTCCCGACAGGGGGCCCTTCGATGAGCAGTTCTTC. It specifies CSVPDRGPFDEQFF.

The CDR3 loop reads CASSQDMQGKPYNEQFF. The CDR3 coding sequence is TGCGCCAGCAGCCAAGATATGCAGGGGAAACCCTACAATGAGCAGTTCTTC. The rearrangement joins TRBV4-1 to TRBJ2-1, with a tentative D call TRBD1 (6 bases). In germline, CDR1 is MGHRA, CDR2 YSYEKL. V gave up 0 bases and J gave up 2 bases, with 14 bases separating them. The CDR3 is 17 amino acids.

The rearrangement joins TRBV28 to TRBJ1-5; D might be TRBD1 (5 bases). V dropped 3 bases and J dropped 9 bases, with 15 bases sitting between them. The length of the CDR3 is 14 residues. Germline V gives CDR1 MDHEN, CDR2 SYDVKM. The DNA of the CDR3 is TGTGCCAGCAGTTTTCGGGGCCACGGTACGCCCCAGCATTTT. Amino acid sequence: CASSFRGHGTPQHF. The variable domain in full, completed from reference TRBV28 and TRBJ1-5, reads DVKVTQSSRYLVKRTGEKVFLECVQDMDHENMFWYRQDPGLGLRLIYFSYDVKMKEKGDIPEGYSVSREKKERFSLILESASTNQTSMYLCASSFRGHGTPQHFGDGTRLSIL.